The clone carrying this T cell receptor beta chain occurred once. The antigen is not known. Assay: immunoSEQ multiplex PCR; the TCRdb copy retains only in-frame clones and omits some. The data show roughly 30,000 clones, roughly four fifths seen once. The data were obtained in a study of early stage breast cancer tumors. For the study at large: Most invasive tumors, about 70% of the 16, were ER+/PR+/HER2-. Study-wide points: Most shared enriched TCRB sequences were commonly generated ones.

V shed 2 bases and J shed 6 bases, with 10 bases lying between them. There are 12 residues in the CDR3. CDR1 and CDR2 (germline): GTSNPN, SVGIG (reference sequence). The J gene is TRBJ1-1, the V gene TRBV30, with D perhaps matching TRBD1 (5 bases). Source material: blood. The TCR was taken from a person between 35 and 49 years old with breast cancer. This CDR3 reads CAWSIKGSEAFF. DNA for the CDR3: TGTGCCTGGAGTATTAAGGGGTCTGAAGCTTTCTTT.